This T cell receptor (beta chain) was recorded in a study of T and B cells in COVID-19 patients. The CDR3 runs to 14 residues. Germline loops: CDR1 SGHVS, CDR2 FNYEAQ. Study findings and constraints: Patients with COVID-19 reportedly showed strongly skewed T cell receptor beta variable and joining gene usage.

BIOMED2 TRB-A/B primer pools were used in multiplex TRB PCR. TCRdb used MiXCR to reprocess the multiplex PCR reads, holding one entry per CDR3 protein. Here the sample spans about 14,000 distinct CDR3 sequences, around 28% being singletons. TRB was amplified from about 250-500 ng of blood genomic DNA. A note on this clonotype: The antigen remains unidentified. An end of the junction does not agree with germline; a read error may underlie this.

The TCR originated in a human donor who had recovered from COVID-19. This chain connects TRBV7-6 to TRBJ2-1, with 8 bases lining up with TRBD2. The material sequenced was blood. Here the CDR3 DNA reads TGTTCCAGCAGGAGGGTGCGGGAGGAGGCTGAGCAGTTCTTC. Its translation: CSSRRVREEAEQFF.